The 14 T cell receptor beta chains presented below share a single source sample, sequenced in a study of T-cell memory formation after mild COVID-19. TCRdb re-analysed the 5' RACE reads in MiXCR, keeping a single row per CDR3 protein. The data hold approximately 500,000 distinct CDR3 sequences, with roughly 23% observed a single time. The sample taken for sequencing was PBMCs or a T cell subset sorted from them (not recorded which). Receptors were obtained from an adult woman who had mild COVID-19 (a few samples of this study predate the infection). Cell type and time point are not known.

The chain couples TRBV7-9 to TRBJ2-1; either TRBD1 or TRBD2 may fit D (5 bases each). Trimming shortened V by 5 bases and J by 0 bases, and 8 bases separated the two germline ends. Germline V gives CDR1 SEHNR, CDR2 FQNEAQ (reference sequence). The length of the CDR3 is 14 residues. This CDR3 reads CASSHGASYNEQFF. The CDR3 DNA is TGTGCCAGCAGCCACGGGGCCTCCTACAATGAGCAGTTCTTC.

This clonotype was picked up a small number of times. V usage is TRBV7-2 and J usage is TRBJ2-7, with 8 positions matching TRBD2. Germline CDR1 reads SGHTA; CDR2 reads FQGNSA. The CDR3 is made up of 15 amino acids. The V and J ends lost 1 base and 2 bases, in that order; junction bases with no gene match: 4. The CDR3 is CASSLGRGGPYEQYF. The CDR3 DNA reads as TGTGCCAGCAGCTTAGGCCGCGGGGGGCCCTACGAGCAGTACTTC.

This clonotype was seen only a few times. The chain employs TRBV11-2 and TRBJ2-7; D unresolved. The CDR3 spans 13 residues. CDR1 and CDR2 (germline): SGHAT, FQNNGV. Deletions cut 5 bases from V and 3 bases from J, with 11 bases between. CDR3 sequence: CASSPSTLYEQYF. DNA of the CDR3: TGTGCCAGCAGCCCTTCGACACTCTACGAGCAGTACTTC.

This clonotype came up many times. This chain uses TRBV12-3 or TRBV12-4 with TRBJ2-1, with D unclear. The CDR3 extends over 11 amino acids. V lost 5 bases and J 6 bases, leaving 5 bases between the germline ends. CDR3 nucleotides: TGTGCCAGCAGTCGGTCCAATGAGCAGTTCTTC. This codes for CASSRSNEQFF.

The chain has TRBV7-9 and TRBJ2-1, with 7 positions matching TRBD1. Germline V gives CDR1 SEHNR, CDR2 FQNEAQ (reference sequence). The trim removed 6 bases at V and 10 bases at J, leaving 15 bases unmatched. The CDR3 totals 15 residues. CDR3 DNA sequence: TGTGCCAGCAGTATACAGGGGCCCGATCGACCCGAGCAGTTCTTC. This codes for CASSIQGPDRPEQFF. The full variable domain, rest sourced from reference TRBV7-9 and TRBJ2-1, is DTGVSQNPRHKITKRGQNVTFRCDPISEHNRLYWYRQTLGQGPEFLTYFQNEAQLEKSRLLSDRFSAERPKGSFSTLEIQRTEQGDSAMYLCASSIQGPDRPEQFFGPGTRLTVL.

About this clonotype itself: An end of the junction does not agree with germline; a read error may underlie this. The genes are TRBV6-1 and TRBJ2-7; no clear D. Germline-derived CDR1 and CDR2 are MNHNS and SASEGT. The CDR3 covers 12 residues. This CDR3 reads CDSAVKAYEQYF. CDR3 nucleotide sequence: TGTGACAGCGCCGTGAAGGCCTACGAGCAGTACTTC.

The rearrangement uses TRBV4-1 and TRBJ1-1, with unresolved D. The CDR3 has 14 amino acids. CDR1 is MGHRA, CDR2 YSYEKL, per germline. V lost 4 bases and J 6 bases, leaving 15 bases between the germline ends. The CDR3 DNA follows: TGCGCCAGCAGCCCTACCTCGTTGGTCCCTGAAGCTTTCTTT. This translates into CASSPTSLVPEAFF.

V and J are TRBV5-1 and TRBJ2-1; 7 positions agree with TRBD2. Trimming cost V 1 base and J 5 bases; bases outside gene matches: 6. This CDR3 contains 15 residues. Germline V gene lookup returns CDR1 SGHRS and CDR2 YFSETQ. In DNA, the CDR3 is TGCGCCAGCAGCTTGTTGCGGGAGACACACAATGAGCAGTTCTTC. Translation: CASSLLRETHNEQFF.

The chain is built from TRBV11-2 and TRBJ2-5; TRBD2 aligns across 9 bases. After removal of 5 bases from V and 6 bases from J, the junction contained 10 bases not matched to a gene. Germline V lookup: CDR1 SGHAT, CDR2 FQNNGV. The CDR3 covers 15 residues. DNA of the CDR3: TGTGCCAGCAGCACCTTGGGACTAGCCGGTCAGACCCAGTACTTC. Protein: CASSTLGLAGQTQYF.

A word on this clonotype: The junction does not match germline at one end; this may be a read error. This chain joins TRBV7-2 and TRBJ2-6, with D possibly TRBD1 on 6 matching bases. This CDR3 spans 15 amino acids. Germline V CDR1 and CDR2: SGHTA, FQGNSA. The CDR3 DNA sequence: TGTGCCAGCAGCTTAGACAGGGCTGGGGACAACGTCCTGACTTTC. It translates to CASSLDRAGDNVLTF.

There are a few counts of this clonotype. The gene calls are TRBV4-1 and TRBJ2-1; 11 bases map to TRBD1. J was trimmed by 8 bases and V by 4 bases; bases with no gene match: 13. CDR3 length equals 17 residues. Germline lookup yields CDR1 MGHRA and CDR2 YSYEKL. CDR3 sequence reads: CASSPHPAGTGGYEQFF. The CDR3 nucleotides read TGCGCCAGCAGCCCCCACCCCGCGGGGACAGGGGGTTATGAGCAGTTCTTC.

This clonotype was detected a few times. One end of the junction varies from germline; a read error may be responsible. The chain carries TRBV7-3 and TRBJ1-1; D gene ambiguous. Germline values: CDR1 SGHTA, CDR2 FQGTGA. This CDR3 is 13 amino acids long. The CDR3 bases are TGTGCCAGCAGCTTAAGTGCTAACAGTGAAGCTTTCTTT. Encoded protein: CASSLSANSEAFF.

This rearrangement joins TRBV18 to TRBJ2-1; 9 nucleotides line up with TRBD2. V was pared by 3 bases and J by 7 bases, with 10 bases of the junction left unmatched. Germline V lookup: CDR1 KGHSH, CDR2 LQKENI. The CDR3 covers 16 residues. This CDR3 reads CASSPRQLAGRNEQFF. The CDR3 DNA is TGTGCCAGCTCACCTCGTCAACTAGCGGGCCGGAATGAGCAGTTCTTC. Using reference TRBV18 and TRBJ2-1 for the parts outside the CDR3, the full variable domain is NAGVMQNPRHLVRRRGQEARLRCSPMKGHSHVYWYRQLPEEGLKFMVYLQKENIIDESGMPKERFSAEFPKEGPSILRIQQVVRGDSAAYFCASSPRQLAGRNEQFFGPGTRLTVL.

The V and J genes are TRBV4-2 and TRBJ2-1; tentative D call: TRBD2 (5 bases). Trimming cost V 0 bases and J 1 base, with 10 bases left between them. From germline, CDR1 is LGHNA and CDR2 YNFKEQ. CDR3 length equals 16 residues. CDR3 loop: CASSQDEAASYNEQFF. The DNA of the CDR3 is TGTGCCAGCAGCCAAGATGAAGCGGCGTCCTACAATGAGCAGTTCTTC.